This TCR beta chain came from a study of OX40 agonist ivuxolimab in advanced cancers. Study summary: Prior checkpoint blockade (anti-PD-1, anti-PD-L1 or anti-CTLA-4) was permitted; under 50% had it. General study points: Circulating CD4+ and CD8+ T cells showed clonal expansion by week 6 at 0.1 to 3.0 mg/kg.

Germline-derived CDR1 and CDR2 are KGHSH and LQKENI. Trimming pared 2 bases from V and 5 bases from J, leaving 7 bases between. The CDR3 has 13 residues. Details on this clone: The target antigen is unknown.

The method was immunoSEQ multiplex PCR; TCRdb's version includes in-frame clones alone and lacks a portion of them. The sample lists some 40,000 clones; about 90% were seen once. Material: CD4+ or CD8+ T cells sorted from blood, obtained in a trial of the OX40 agonist ivuxolimab. The source of this sequence is an adult with an advanced solid tumor such as melanoma, head and neck, liver or kidney cancer. The chain is built from TRBV18 and TRBJ2-1; maybe TRBD1 (6 bases). Here the CDR3 DNA reads TGTGCCAGCTCACCAGACAGGAACAATGAGCAGTTCTTC. Amino acid sequence: CASSPDRNNEQFF.